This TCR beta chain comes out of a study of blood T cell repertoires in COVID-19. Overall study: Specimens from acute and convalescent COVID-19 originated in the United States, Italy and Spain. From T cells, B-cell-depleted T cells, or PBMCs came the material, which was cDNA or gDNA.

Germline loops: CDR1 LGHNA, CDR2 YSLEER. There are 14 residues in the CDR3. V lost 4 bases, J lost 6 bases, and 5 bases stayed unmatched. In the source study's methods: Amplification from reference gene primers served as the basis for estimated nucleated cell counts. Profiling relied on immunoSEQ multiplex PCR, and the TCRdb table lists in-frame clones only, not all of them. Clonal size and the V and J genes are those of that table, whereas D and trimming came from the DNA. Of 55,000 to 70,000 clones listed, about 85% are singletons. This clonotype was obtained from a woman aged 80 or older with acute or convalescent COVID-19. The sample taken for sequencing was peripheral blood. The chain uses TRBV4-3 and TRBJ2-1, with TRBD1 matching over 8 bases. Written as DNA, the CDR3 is TGCGCCAGCAGCCTATCGGACAGGGTCAATGAGCAGTTCTTC. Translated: CASSLSDRVNEQFF.